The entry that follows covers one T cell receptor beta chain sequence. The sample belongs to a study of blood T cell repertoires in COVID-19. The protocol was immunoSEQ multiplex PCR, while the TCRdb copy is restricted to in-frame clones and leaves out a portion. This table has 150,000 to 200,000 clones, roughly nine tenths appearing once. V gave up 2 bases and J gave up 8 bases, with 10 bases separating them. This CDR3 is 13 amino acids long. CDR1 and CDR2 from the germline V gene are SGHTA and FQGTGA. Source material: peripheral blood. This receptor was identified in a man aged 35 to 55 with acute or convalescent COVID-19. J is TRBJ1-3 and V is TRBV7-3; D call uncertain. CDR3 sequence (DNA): TGTGCCAGCAGCTTAGGTTCCGGAGACACCATATATTTT. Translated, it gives CASSLGSGDTIYF. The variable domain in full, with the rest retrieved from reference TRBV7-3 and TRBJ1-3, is GAGVSQTPSNKVTEKGKYVELRCDPISGHTALYWYRQSLGQGPEFLIYFQGTGAADDSGLPNDRFFAVRPEGSVSTLKIQRTERGDSAVYLCASSLGSGDTIYFGEGSWLTVV.